The 3 T cell receptor beta chains below come from one sample, sequenced in a study of CD8+CD57+ T cells in acquired aplastic anemia. Researchers used genomic DNA as the template to profile TCR beta VDJ and CDR3. MiXCR, applied by TCRdb to the reads, yields one record per CDR3 protein. The sample records approximately 260,000 distinct CDR3 sequences, 82% being singletons. Before being chosen for sequencing, patients had shown CD8+CD57+ cell expansion by flow cytometry. The sequenced material came from sorted CD4+, CD8+, or CD8+CD57+ T cells (not recorded which) from PBMCs. All receptors come from a human donor with aplastic anemia.

The rearrangement uses TRBV2 and TRBJ2-3, with D uncertain. Trimming stripped 5 bases from V and 0 bases from J, with 9 bases between. The CDR3 has 14 amino acids. Germline loops: CDR1 SNHLY, CDR2 FYNNEI. The CDR3 DNA reads as TGTGCCAGCAGTATAGCAGCTAGCACAGATACGCAGTATTTT. It encodes CASSIAASTDTQYF. The full variable domain, rest sourced from reference TRBV2 and TRBJ2-3, is EPEVTQTPSHQVTQMGQEVILRCVPISNHLYFYWYRQILGQKVEFLVSFYNNEISEKSEIFDDQFSVERPDGSNFTLKIRSTKLEDSAMYFCASSIAASTDTQYFGPGTRLTVL.

As for this clonotype: The conserved phenylalanine or tryptophan is not found at the CDR3 terminus, so this likely reflects a read error. It is unclear where the CDR3 begins or ends on the DNA, so no DNA is shown, and the CDR3 is as TCRdb lists it. The chain carries TRBV2 and TRBJ2-3; the D call of TRBD1 is as the table states it, not checked on the DNA. The CDR3 spans 14 residues, counting both ends. The germline V gene has CDR1 SNHLY and CDR2 FYNNEI. This CDR3 is CASSSGTGPQYFDP.

To note about this clonotype: Being one base from a much bigger clone, this may be a read error. The chain is built from TRBV2 and TRBJ1-1, with 9 nucleotides matching TRBD1. Germline loops: CDR1 SNHLY, CDR2 FYNNEI. This CDR3 is built from 15 residues. The CDR3: CASSPWDRVQTEASF. CDR3 in DNA: TGTGCCAGCAGCCCTTGGGACAGGGTTCAAACTGAAGCTTCCTTT.